The 2 T cell receptor beta chains listed next were all sequenced from one sample in a study of shared clonotypes between healthy human individuals. Data came from immunoSEQ multiplex PCR; TCRdb stores just in-frame clones and leaves some out. The sample consists of about 1.1 million clones, 70% to 85% of them appearing once. Sequencing used memory CD4+ T cells from PBMCs. The subset here: CD45RA-negative fraction. These receptors were taken from a man in his late teens or twenties in good health. Some clones in this sample may be carry-over from other donors' samples.

This clone is a singleton in its sample. The chain recombines TRBV11-1 with TRBJ2-1; 10 bases fit TRBD2. The CDR3 has 15 residues. Trimming at V came to 4 bases and at J to 9 bases, leaving 9 bases not matched to a gene. Germline V gives CDR1 SGHAT, CDR2 FQDESV (reference sequence). As DNA, the CDR3 is TGTGCCAGCAGCTCTACTAGCGGGATTGCGGGTGAGCAGTTCTTC. Amino acid sequence: CASSSTSGIAGEQFF.

There are a few counts of this clone. J is TRBJ1-4 and V is TRBV19, with a weak D call TRBD1 (5 bases). Germline values: CDR1 LNHDA, CDR2 SQIVND (reference sequence). The length of the CDR3 is 14 residues. Trimming removed 10 bases at V and 0 bases at J, with 12 bases between. CDR3 nucleotide sequence: TGTGCCACCCAAGGGACGGCAACTAATGAAAAACTGTTTTTT. Residues: CATQGTATNEKLFF.